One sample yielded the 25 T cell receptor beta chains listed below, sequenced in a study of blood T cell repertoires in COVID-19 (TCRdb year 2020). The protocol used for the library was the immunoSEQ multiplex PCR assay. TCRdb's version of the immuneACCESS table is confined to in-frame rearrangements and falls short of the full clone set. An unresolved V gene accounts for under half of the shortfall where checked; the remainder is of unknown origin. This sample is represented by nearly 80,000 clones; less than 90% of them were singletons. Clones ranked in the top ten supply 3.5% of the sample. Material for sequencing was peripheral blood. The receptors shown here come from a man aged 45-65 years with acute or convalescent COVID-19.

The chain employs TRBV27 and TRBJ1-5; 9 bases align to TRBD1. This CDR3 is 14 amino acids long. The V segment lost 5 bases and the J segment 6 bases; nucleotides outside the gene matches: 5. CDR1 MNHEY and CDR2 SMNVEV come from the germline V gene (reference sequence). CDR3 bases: TGTGCCAGCAGTCCAAGACAGGGGGGTCAGCCCCAGCATTTT. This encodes CASSPRQGGQPQHF.

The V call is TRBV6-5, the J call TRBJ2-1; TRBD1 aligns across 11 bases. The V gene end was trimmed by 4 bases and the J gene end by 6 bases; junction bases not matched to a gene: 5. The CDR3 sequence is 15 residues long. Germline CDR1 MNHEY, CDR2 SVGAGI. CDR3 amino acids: CASSSRDRGSNEQFF. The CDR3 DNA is TGTGCCAGCAGTTCACGGGACAGGGGGAGCAATGAGCAGTTCTTC.

The CDR3 sequence is CASSQRDTIYF. The CDR3 DNA sequence: TGCGCCAGCAGCCAACGAGACACCATATATTTT. This chain joins TRBV4-1 and TRBJ1-3; D gene ambiguous. This CDR3 is built from 11 residues. With 2 bases removed from V and 8 bases from J, the gap between germline ends came to 4 bases. Germline V CDR1 and CDR2: MGHRA, YSYEKL.

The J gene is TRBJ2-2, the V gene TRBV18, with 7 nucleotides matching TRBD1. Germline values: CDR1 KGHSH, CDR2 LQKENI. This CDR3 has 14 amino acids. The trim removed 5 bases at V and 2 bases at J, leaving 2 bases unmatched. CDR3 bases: TGTGCCAGCTCAGGGACAGTTAACACCGGGGAGCTGTTTTTT. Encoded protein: CASSGTVNTGELFF.

CDR3 in amino acids: CASSLTMNTEAFF. As DNA, the CDR3 is TGTGCCAGCAGCCTAACCATGAACACTGAAGCTTTCTTT. The V and J genes are TRBV7-9 and TRBJ1-1; D is unclear. The CDR3 is 13 residues long. The V end was cut by 5 bases, the J end by 0 bases, with 7 bases between. Germline V gives CDR1 SEHNR, CDR2 FQNEAQ (reference sequence).

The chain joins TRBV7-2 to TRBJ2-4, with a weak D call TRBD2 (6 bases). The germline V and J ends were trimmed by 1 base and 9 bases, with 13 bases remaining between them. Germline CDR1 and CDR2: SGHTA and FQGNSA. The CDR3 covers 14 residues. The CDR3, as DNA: TGTGCCAGCAGCTTAGACGCGGGGATGTTCATTCAGTACTTC. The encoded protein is CASSLDAGMFIQYF.

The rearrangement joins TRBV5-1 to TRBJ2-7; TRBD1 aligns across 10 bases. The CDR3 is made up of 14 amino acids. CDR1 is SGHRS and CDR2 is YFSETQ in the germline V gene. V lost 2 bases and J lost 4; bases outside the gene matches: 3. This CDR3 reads CASSFDRGPYEQYF. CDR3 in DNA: TGCGCCAGCAGCTTCGACAGGGGGCCGTACGAGCAGTACTTC.

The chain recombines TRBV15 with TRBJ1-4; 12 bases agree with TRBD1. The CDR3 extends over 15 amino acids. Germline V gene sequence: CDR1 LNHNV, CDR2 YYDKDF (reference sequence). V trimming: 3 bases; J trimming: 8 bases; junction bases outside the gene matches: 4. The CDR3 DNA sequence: TGTGCCACCAGCAGGGGACAGGGGGCTGGGGAAAAACTGTTTTTT. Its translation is CATSRGQGAGEKLFF.

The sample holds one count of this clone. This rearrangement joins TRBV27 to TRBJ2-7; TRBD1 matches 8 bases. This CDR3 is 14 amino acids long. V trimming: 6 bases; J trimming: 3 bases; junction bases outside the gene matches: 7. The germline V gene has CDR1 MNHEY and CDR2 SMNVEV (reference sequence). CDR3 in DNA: TGTGCCAGCAGCTATACAGGGGGAGGCTACGAGCAGTACTTC. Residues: CASSYTGGGYEQYF.

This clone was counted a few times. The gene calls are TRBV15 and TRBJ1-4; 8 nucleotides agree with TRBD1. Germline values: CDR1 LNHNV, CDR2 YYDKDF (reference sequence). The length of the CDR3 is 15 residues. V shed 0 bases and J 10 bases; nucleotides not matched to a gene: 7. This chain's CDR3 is CATSRETTGVGKLFF. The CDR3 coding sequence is TGTGCCACCAGCAGAGAAACGACAGGGGTGGGAAAACTGTTTTTT. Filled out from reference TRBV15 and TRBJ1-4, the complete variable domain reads DAMVIQNPRYQVTQFGKPVTLSCSQTLNHNVMYWYQQKSSQAPKLLFHYYDKDFNNEADTPDNFQSRRPNTSFCFLDIRSPGLGDTAMYLCATSRETTGVGKLFFGSGTQLSVL.

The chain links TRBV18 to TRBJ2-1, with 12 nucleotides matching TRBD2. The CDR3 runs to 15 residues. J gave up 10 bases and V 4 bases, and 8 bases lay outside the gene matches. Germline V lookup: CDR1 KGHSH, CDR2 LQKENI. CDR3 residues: CASSQTSGGVGEQFF. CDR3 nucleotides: TGTGCCAGCTCACAGACTAGCGGGGGCGTAGGGGAGCAGTTCTTC. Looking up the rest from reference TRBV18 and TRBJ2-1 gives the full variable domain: NAGVMQNPRHLVRRRGQEARLRCSPMKGHSHVYWYRQLPEEGLKFMVYLQKENIIDESGMPKERFSAEFPKEGPSILRIQQVVRGDSAAYFCASSQTSGGVGEQFFGPGTRLTVL.

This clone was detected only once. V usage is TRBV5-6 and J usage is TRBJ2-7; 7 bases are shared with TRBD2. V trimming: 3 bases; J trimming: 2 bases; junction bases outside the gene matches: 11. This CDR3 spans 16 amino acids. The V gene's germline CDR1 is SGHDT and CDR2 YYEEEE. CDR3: CASSWPGGGTPYEQYF. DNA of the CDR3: TGTGCCAGCAGCTGGCCGGGAGGTGGAACCCCCTACGAGCAGTACTTC.

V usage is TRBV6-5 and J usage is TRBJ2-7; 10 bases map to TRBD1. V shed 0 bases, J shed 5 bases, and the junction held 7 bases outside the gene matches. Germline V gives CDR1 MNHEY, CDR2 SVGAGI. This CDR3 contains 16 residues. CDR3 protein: CASSYSSGTGVHEQYF. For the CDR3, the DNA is TGTGCCAGCAGTTACTCGAGCGGGACAGGGGTTCACGAGCAGTACTTC.

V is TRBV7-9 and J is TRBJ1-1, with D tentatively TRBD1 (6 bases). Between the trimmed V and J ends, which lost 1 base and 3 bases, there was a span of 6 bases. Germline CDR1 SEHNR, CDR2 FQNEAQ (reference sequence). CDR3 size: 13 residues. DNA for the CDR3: TGTGCCAGCAGCTTAGAGGGGGACACTGAAGCTTTCTTT. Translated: CASSLEGDTEAFF.

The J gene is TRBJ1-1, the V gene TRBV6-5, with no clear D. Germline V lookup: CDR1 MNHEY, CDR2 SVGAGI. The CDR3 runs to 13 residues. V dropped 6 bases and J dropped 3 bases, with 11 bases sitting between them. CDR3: CASSIYGDTEAFF. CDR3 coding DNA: TGTGCCAGCAGCATCTACGGGGACACTGAAGCTTTCTTT.

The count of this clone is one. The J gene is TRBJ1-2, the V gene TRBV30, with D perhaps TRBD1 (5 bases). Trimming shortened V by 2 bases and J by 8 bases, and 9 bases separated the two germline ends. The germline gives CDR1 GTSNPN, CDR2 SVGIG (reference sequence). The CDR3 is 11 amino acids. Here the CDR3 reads CAWSKGWGYTF. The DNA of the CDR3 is TGTGCCTGGAGTAAGGGGTGGGGCTACACCTTC.

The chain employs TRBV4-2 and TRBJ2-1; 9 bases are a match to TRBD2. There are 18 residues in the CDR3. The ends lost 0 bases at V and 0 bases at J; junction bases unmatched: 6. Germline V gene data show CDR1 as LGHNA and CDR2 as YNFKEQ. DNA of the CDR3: TGTGCCAGCAGCCAAGATCGGAGCGGGGGGAGCTCCTACAATGAGCAGTTCTTC. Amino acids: CASSQDRSGGSSYNEQFF.

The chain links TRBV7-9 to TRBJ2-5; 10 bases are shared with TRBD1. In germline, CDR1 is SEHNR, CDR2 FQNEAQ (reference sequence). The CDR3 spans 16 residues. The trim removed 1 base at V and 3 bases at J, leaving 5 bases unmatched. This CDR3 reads CASSLEGQGIEETQYF. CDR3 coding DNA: TGTGCCAGCAGCTTAGAGGGACAGGGGATCGAAGAGACCCAGTACTTC.

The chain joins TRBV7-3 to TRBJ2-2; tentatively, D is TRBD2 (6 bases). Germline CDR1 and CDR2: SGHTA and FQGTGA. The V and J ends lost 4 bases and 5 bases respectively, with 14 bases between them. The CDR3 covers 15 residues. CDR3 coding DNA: TGTGCCAGCAGCTCTAGCGTGGGCGGAACCGGGGAGCTGTTTTTT. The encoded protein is CASSSSVGGTGELFF.

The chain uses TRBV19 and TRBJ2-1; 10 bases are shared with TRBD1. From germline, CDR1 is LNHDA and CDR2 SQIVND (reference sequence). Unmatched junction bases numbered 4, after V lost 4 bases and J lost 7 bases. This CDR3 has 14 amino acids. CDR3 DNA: TGTGCCAGTAGTACGTGGACAGGGGGGAATGAGCAGTTCTTC. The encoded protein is CASSTWTGGNEQFF.

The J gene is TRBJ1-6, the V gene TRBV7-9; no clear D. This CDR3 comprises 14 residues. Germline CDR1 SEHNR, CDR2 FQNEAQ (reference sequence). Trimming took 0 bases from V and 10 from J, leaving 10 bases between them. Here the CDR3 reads CASSLASGSSPLHF. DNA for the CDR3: TGTGCCAGCAGCTTAGCTTCGGGAAGCTCACCCCTCCACTTT.

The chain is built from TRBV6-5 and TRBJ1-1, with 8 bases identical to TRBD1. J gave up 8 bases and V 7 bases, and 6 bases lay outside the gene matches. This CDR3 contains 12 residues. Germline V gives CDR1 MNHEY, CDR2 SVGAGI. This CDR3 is CASKAGGGEAFF. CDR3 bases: TGTGCCAGCAAGGCAGGGGGCGGAGAAGCTTTCTTT.

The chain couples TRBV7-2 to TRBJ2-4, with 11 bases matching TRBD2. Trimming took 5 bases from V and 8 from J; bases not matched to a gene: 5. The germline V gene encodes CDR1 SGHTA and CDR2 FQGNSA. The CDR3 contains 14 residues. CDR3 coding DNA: TGTGCCAGCAGCCCGACTAGCGGGACGTACATTCAGTACTTC. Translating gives CASSPTSGTYIQYF. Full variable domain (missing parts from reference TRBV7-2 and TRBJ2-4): GAGVSQSPSNKVTEKGKDVELRCDPISGHTALYWYRQSLGQGLEFLIYFQGNSAPDKSGLPSDRFSAERTGGSVSTLTIQRTQQEDSAVYLCASSPTSGTYIQYFGAGTRLSVL.

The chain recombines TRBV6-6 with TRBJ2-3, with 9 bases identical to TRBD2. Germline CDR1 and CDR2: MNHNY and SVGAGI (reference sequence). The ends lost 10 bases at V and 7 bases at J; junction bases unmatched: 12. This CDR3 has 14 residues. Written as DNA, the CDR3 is TGTGCCATCGAAGCGGGAGGCCCCATTCATACGCAGTATTTT. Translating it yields CAIEAGGPIHTQYF.

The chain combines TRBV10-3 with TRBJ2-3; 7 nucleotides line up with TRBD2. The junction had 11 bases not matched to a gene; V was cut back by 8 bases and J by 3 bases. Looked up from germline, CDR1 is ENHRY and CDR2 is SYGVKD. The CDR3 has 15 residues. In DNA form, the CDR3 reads TGTGCCATCGGCGTCGGGGGGAGGGATACAGATACGCAGTATTTT. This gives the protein CAIGVGGRDTDTQYF.